The source of this T cell receptor (beta chain) is a study of T cell repertoires in cytomegalovirus infection (dated by TCRdb to between 2017 and 2020). With respect to the entire study: Peptide stimulations targeted recently identified HLA-C-restricted CMV epitopes, whose presentation resists viral immunomodulation, together with well-studied HLA-B-restricted epitopes. Donor HLA type was relevant to the analysis, because carriage of CMV infection together with the matching HLA type was indicated by public TCR beta signatures.

For sequencing, an Illumina HiSeq 1500 was employed. Through fastp at Q25 and MiXCR, TCRdb rebuilt clones from the public reads, retaining in-frame beta chains. Here each entry gathers all rows of one CDR3 protein and keeps the most common genes and DNA. The sample profile shows approximately 110,000 distinct CDR3 sequences; over 25% of them were found once. The ten largest clones represent roughly three fifths of the sample. The intended sense of this specimen's treatment or condition label: in vitro stimulation with specific CMV peptide epitopes to enrich CMV-specific T cells. Trimming takes 4 bases from V and 4 bases from J, and the germline ends sit 10 bases apart. The germline V gene (reference sequence) supplies CDR1 DFQATT and CDR2 SNEGSKA. Measured from the cysteine to the phenylalanine, the CDR3 is 13 residues long. Solely the CDR3 DNA is kept, with 39 bases framed from the first base. What the research found in general, with its limitations: In both this cohort and an independent cohort of several hundred donors, the cumulative frequency of public TCR beta family members distinguished carriers of CMV infection plus the relevant HLA type. The ex vivo response was dominated by HLA-C-restricted CMV-specific TCR beta clonotypes, which also provided the single most frequent clonotype in two of eight donors.

This clonotype was recorded a few times. Its binding antigen is unknown. No base-level quality is on record; no much larger clone is a single base apart. This TCR was sampled from a human donor in good health (CMV status not recorded). Some clones in this sample may be carry-over from other donors' samples. The sequences come from CD8+ T cells from cultured PBMCs, collected from culture after CMV antigen stimulation. This sequence uses TRBV20-1 and TRBJ1-4; no D gene is confidently identified. The encoded CDR3 is CSANSLNNEKLFF. The DNA reads TGCAGTGCTAACAGCTTGAATAATGAAAAACTGTTTTTT.